This T cell receptor beta chain was observed in a study of vaccination effects on CD4 cells after COVID-19. About the study: Using viral peptide pools, the ViraFEST assay grew out antigen-specific CD4+ T cells prior to sequencing.

Sequencing used immunoSEQ multiplex PCR; TCRdb keeps in-frame clones, though not all of them. The sample lists about 37,000 clones; around 74% were seen once. As for this clone: Its target is not known.

At the end of 9 to 11 days of culture, CD4+ T cells were isolated. Nucleocapsid antibody tests were negative, and the vaccine recipients had no prior SARS-CoV-2 infection. Half the medium was replaced with IL-2 medium on days 3 and 7. This CDR3 has 13 residues. Trimming removed 4 bases at V and 7 bases at J, with 12 bases between. Germline CDR1 is SGHRS and CDR2 is YFSETQ. This TCR was recovered from a human donor who received a COVID-19 vaccine. The V and J genes are TRBV5-1 and TRBJ1-5, with D uncertain. Sequencing used CD4+ T cells from PBMCs cultured without peptide, obtained before COVID-19 vaccination. DNA of the CDR3: TGCGCCAGCAGCCCTCAGAGCGGGCAGCCCCAGCATTTT. It translates to CASSPQSGQPQHF.